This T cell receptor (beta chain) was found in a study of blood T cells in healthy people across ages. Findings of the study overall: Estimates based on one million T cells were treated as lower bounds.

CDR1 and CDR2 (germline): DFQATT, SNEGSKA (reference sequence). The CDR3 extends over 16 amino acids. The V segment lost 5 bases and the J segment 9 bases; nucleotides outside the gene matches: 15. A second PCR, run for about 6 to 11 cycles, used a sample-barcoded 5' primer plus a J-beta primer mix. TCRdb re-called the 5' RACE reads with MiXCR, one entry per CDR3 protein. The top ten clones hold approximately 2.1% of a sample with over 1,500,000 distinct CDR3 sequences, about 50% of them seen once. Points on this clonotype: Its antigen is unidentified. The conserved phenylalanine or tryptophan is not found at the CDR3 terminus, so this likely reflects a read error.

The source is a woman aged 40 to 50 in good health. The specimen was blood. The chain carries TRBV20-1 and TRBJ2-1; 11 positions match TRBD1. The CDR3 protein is CSASGLDRGRTSEQFL. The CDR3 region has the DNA TGCAGTGCTTCAGGCCTGGACAGGGGGCGAACTAGTGAGCAGTTCTTA.